Detailed here is one T cell receptor beta chain. This sample is drawn from a study of blood T cell repertoires in COVID-19. This table comes from immunoSEQ multiplex PCR, and its TCRdb copy is limited to in-frame clones, with some not included. The sample has about 50,000 clones, more than 90% seen once. Input material: peripheral blood. The receptor comes from a human donor in a cohort sampled during active COVID-19.

The chain's CDR3 is CASSVERDRDTDTQYF. The CDR3, as DNA: TGTGCCAGCAGCGTAGAAAGAGACAGGGACACAGATACGCAGTATTTT. The chain has TRBV9 and TRBJ2-3; TRBD1 agrees at 7 bases. The CDR3 extends over 16 amino acids. Germline loops: CDR1 SGDLS, CDR2 YYNGEE. V gave up 0 bases and J gave up 2 bases; unmatched junction bases: 6.